The 24 T cell receptor beta chains listed next were all sequenced from one sample in a study of blood T cell repertoires in COVID-19 (TCRdb year 2020). The library was produced with the immunoSEQ multiplex PCR assay. TCRdb took over this immuneACCESS table, retaining in-frame rearrangements with V and J assigned. Such tables are incomplete; in checked studies, under half of the missing clones stem from an unresolved V gene, and the remainder is unexplained. In all, the sample holds 140,000 to 150,000 clones, and about 87% of those were seen once. Under 7.5% of the sample is in the top ten clones. Source material: peripheral blood. Every receptor here comes from an elderly man with acute or convalescent COVID-19.

The rearrangement uses TRBV7-9 and TRBJ1-1; perhaps TRBD1 as D (6 bases). With 5 bases removed from V and 0 bases from J, the gap between germline ends came to 13 bases. The CDR3 length is 15 residues. Looked up from germline, CDR1 is SEHNR and CDR2 is FQNEAQ (reference sequence). The CDR3 reads CASSLRRGMNTEAFF. CDR3 sequence (DNA): TGTGCCAGCAGCCTCCGCAGGGGAATGAACACTGAAGCTTTCTTT.

The chain is built from TRBV18 and TRBJ1-4; possibly TRBD1 for D (5 bases). V lost 2 bases and J 7 bases, leaving 14 bases between the germline ends. Germline CDR1 KGHSH, CDR2 LQKENI. The CDR3 is 15 amino acids. As DNA, the CDR3 is TGTGCCAGCTCACCAAGTGAAAGGGGTCGTGAAAAACTGTTTTTT. Protein sequence: CASSPSERGREKLFF.

The rearrangement joins TRBV28 to TRBJ1-3; D call uncertain. CDR1 and CDR2 (germline): MDHEN, SYDVKM. The CDR3 consists of 14 residues. V shed 8 bases and J shed 0 bases, with 11 bases lying between them. CDR3 protein: CASYPLSSGNTIYF. CDR3 nucleotides: TGTGCCAGCTATCCTCTAAGCTCTGGAAACACCATATATTTT.

This clone was seen a handful of times. The chain couples TRBV30 to TRBJ1-5; D uncertain. The ends were cut back, 7 bases at V and 2 bases at J, with 12 bases in the middle. Germline V gene sequence: CDR1 GTSNPN, CDR2 SVGIG (reference sequence). The CDR3 totals 13 residues. CDR3 DNA: TGTGCCTCCTCCTCTCGGGGCAATCAGCCCCAGCATTTT. This translates into CASSSRGNQPQHF. The full variable domain, completed using reference TRBV30 and TRBJ1-5, is SQTIHQWPATLVQPVGSPLSLECTVEGTSNPNLYWYRQAAGRGLQLLFYSVGIGQISSEVPQNLSASRPQDRQFILSSKKLLLSDSGFYLCASSSRGNQPQHFGDGTRLSIL.

As DNA, the CDR3 is TGTGCCAGCAGTGAGCCCGGGACTTTTGTCATGGCTTTCTTT. Its protein is CASSEPGTFVMAFF. The rearrangement joins TRBV6-1 to TRBJ1-1, with D possibly matching TRBD1 (5 bases). The CDR3 loop spans 14 amino acids. Between the trimmed V and J ends, which lost 3 bases and 11 bases, there was a span of 19 bases. Per germline, CDR1 MNHNS and CDR2 SASEGT.

The chain employs TRBV7-2 and TRBJ2-3; TRBD2 matches 9 bases. There are 14 residues in the CDR3. Looked up from germline, CDR1 is SGHTA and CDR2 is FQGNSA. V dropped 11 bases and J dropped 3; count of bases not matched to a gene: 9. The CDR3 nucleotides are TGTGCCTGCTCCCCTAGCGGGGATACAGATACGCAGTATTTT. Protein: CACSPSGDTDTQYF.

The J gene is TRBJ2-5, the V gene TRBV10-2; the D gene is possibly TRBD1 (5 bases). Per the germline V gene, CDR1 is WSHSY and CDR2 is SAAADI. There are 15 residues in the CDR3. The V gene lost 6 bases and the J gene lost 1 base, with 15 bases spanning the gap. The DNA for the CDR3 is TGCGCCAGCAGGTGGGCAGGGCCTCTCCAAGAGACCCAGTACTTC. This codes for CASRWAGPLQETQYF.

The chain joins TRBV27 to TRBJ1-5; D possibly corresponds to TRBD1 (6 bases). The CDR3 loop spans 15 amino acids. Per the germline V gene, CDR1 is MNHEY and CDR2 is SMNVEV (reference sequence). V dropped 7 bases and J dropped 0 bases, with 13 bases sitting between them. This CDR3 reads CASKVRGDSNQPQHF. Here the CDR3 DNA reads TGTGCCAGCAAAGTCAGGGGTGATAGCAATCAGCCCCAGCATTTT.

J is TRBJ1-4 and V is TRBV29-1; D is uncertain. This CDR3 comprises 13 residues. Deletions cut 7 bases from V and 5 bases from J, with 14 bases between. CDR1 and CDR2 from the germline V gene are SQVTM and ANQGSEA. Written as DNA, the CDR3 is TGCAGCGGCCGATGGGCGAACAATGAAAAACTGTTTTTT. Its translation is CSGRWANNEKLFF.

The genes are TRBV7-9 and TRBJ2-7; 8 bases are a match to TRBD1. The CDR3 spans 14 residues. Germline V lookup: CDR1 SEHNR, CDR2 FQNEAQ (reference sequence). V gave up 7 bases and J gave up 8 bases; unmatched junction bases: 13. In DNA form, the CDR3 reads TGTGCCAGCAACAGGGGGACGGACTCCTCTAAGCAGTACTTC. Its protein is CASNRGTDSSKQYF. The variable domain in full, with the rest retrieved from reference TRBV7-9 and TRBJ2-7, is DTGVSQNPRHKITKRGQNVTFRCDPISEHNRLYWYRQTLGQGPEFLTYFQNEAQLEKSRLLSDRFSAERPKGSFSTLEIQRTEQGDSAMYLCASNRGTDSSKQYFGPGTRLTVT.

Only one count was recorded for this clone. The chain combines TRBV19 with TRBJ1-6; 7 bases line up with TRBD1. The CDR3 spans 13 residues. Germline V CDR1 and CDR2: LNHDA, SQIVND (reference sequence). V shed 6 bases and J 10 bases; nucleotides not matched to a gene: 6. CDR3 coding DNA: TGTGCCAGTAGCACAGGGGTCGACTCACCCCTCCACTTT. This sequence encodes CASSTGVDSPLHF. The whole variable domain, filled in from reference TRBV19 and TRBJ1-6, reads DGGITQSPKYLFRKEGQNVTLSCEQNLNHDAMYWYRQDPGQGLRLIYYSQIVNDFQKGDIAEGYSVSREKKESFPLTVTSAQKNPTAFYLCASSTGVDSPLHFGNGTRLTVT.

The chain joins TRBV12-3 or TRBV12-4 to TRBJ1-1, with a tentative D call TRBD1 (6 bases). CDR3 length: 13 amino acids. Between the trimmed V and J ends, which lost 5 bases and 7 bases, there was a span of 14 bases. This chain's CDR3 is CASSTGTYVEAFF. As DNA, the CDR3 is TGTGCCAGCAGTACCGGGACATACGTTGAAGCTTTCTTT.

The chain joins TRBV4-1 to TRBJ1-4; 7 bases map to TRBD1. The CDR3 sequence is 17 residues long. Germline CDR1 reads MGHRA; CDR2 reads YSYEKL. The trim removed 5 bases at V and 8 bases at J, leaving 17 bases unmatched. The CDR3, as DNA: TGCGCCAGCAGCAAAAATCCACAGGGGTTAGAAAAAGAAAAACTGTTTTTT. The encoded protein is CASSKNPQGLEKEKLFF.

The chain uses TRBV27 and TRBJ2-5; 7 bases fit TRBD1. Germline assignment: CDR1 MNHEY and CDR2 SMNVEV (reference sequence). The CDR3 loop spans 17 amino acids. J was trimmed by 0 bases and V by 4 bases; bases with no gene match: 11. CDR3 in DNA: TGTGCCAGCAGTTCCATTCAGACAGGGAGATACCAAGAGACCCAGTACTTC. Its protein product is CASSSIQTGRYQETQYF.

This clone was seen a single time. V and J are TRBV28 and TRBJ2-7; tentatively, D is TRBD2 (5 bases). Trimming stripped 7 bases from V and 6 bases from J, with 13 bases between. The germline gives CDR1 MDHEN, CDR2 SYDVKM. This CDR3 spans 12 amino acids. The CDR3 coding sequence is TGTGCCAGCAAGGTACGAGGGAGCGAGCAGTACTTC. Translating it yields CASKVRGSEQYF. The full variable domain, completed using reference TRBV28 and TRBJ2-7, is DVKVTQSSRYLVKRTGEKVFLECVQDMDHENMFWYRQDPGLGLRLIYFSYDVKMKEKGDIPEGYSVSREKKERFSLILESASTNQTSMYLCASKVRGSEQYFGPGTRLTVT.

The genes are TRBV5-1 and TRBJ2-1; TRBD2 matches at 8 bases. Germline-derived CDR1 and CDR2 are SGHRS and YFSETQ. Unmatched junction bases numbered 3, after V lost 3 bases and J lost 10 bases. The CDR3 runs 12 residues. CDR3 residues: CASSSSGPEQFF. As DNA, the CDR3 is TGCGCCAGCAGCTCTAGCGGGCCAGAGCAGTTCTTC.

This clone was recorded once. The V and J genes are TRBV2 and TRBJ1-4, with 7 bases identical to TRBD1. CDR1 is SNHLY and CDR2 is FYNNEI in the germline V gene. V trimming: 6 bases; J trimming: 11 bases; junction bases outside the gene matches: 12. The CDR3 consists of 14 residues. The CDR3 sequence is CASRDRTGYWKLFF. CDR3 nucleotides: TGTGCCAGCAGAGATCGGACAGGATACTGGAAACTGTTTTTT. The full variable domain, its missing parts supplied by reference TRBV2 and TRBJ1-4, is EPEVTQTPSHQVTQMGQEVILRCVPISNHLYFYWYRQILGQKVEFLVSFYNNEISEKSEIFDDQFSVERPDGSNFTLKIRSTKLEDSAMYFCASRDRTGYWKLFFGSGTQLSVL.

The chain is built from TRBV2 and TRBJ1-2; 8 bases align to TRBD1. V lost 5 bases and J lost 11; bases outside the gene matches: 7. The germline gives CDR1 SNHLY, CDR2 FYNNEI. The CDR3 consists of 12 residues. CDR3 nucleotide sequence: TGTGCCAGCAGTCGGACAGGGAGAGGGTACACCTTC. This codes for CASSRTGRGYTF.

This clone was seen a single time. The chain joins TRBV3-1 (or the pseudogene TRBV3-2) to TRBJ2-3; 11 bases map to TRBD2. V lost 2 bases, J lost 4 bases, and 5 bases stayed unmatched. The CDR3 covers 16 residues. Germline V gene data show CDR1 as LGHDT and CDR2 as YNNKEL (reference sequence). CDR3 bases: TGTGCCAGCAGCCAACTAGCGGGGGGAGTCGCAGATACGCAGTATTTT. Translation: CASSQLAGGVADTQYF.

V gene TRBV10-3 combines with J gene TRBJ1-2; 7 nucleotides agree with TRBD1. Germline V CDR1 and CDR2: ENHRY, SYGVKD. The CDR3 has 16 amino acids. V was clipped by 4 bases and J by 1 base; unmatched bases: 9. CDR3 residues: CAISGSGQRFNYGYTF. CDR3 nucleotides: TGTGCCATCAGTGGGTCGGGACAGAGATTTAACTATGGCTACACCTTC.

This chain joins TRBV9 and TRBJ1-3, with D maybe TRBD1 (5 bases). Germline V gene sequence: CDR1 SGDLS, CDR2 YYNGEE. The V and J ends lost 0 bases and 4 bases respectively, with 14 bases between them. This CDR3 is built from 16 residues. In nucleotides, the CDR3 is TGTGCCAGCAGCGTAGGCCCGGCAGGGCGGGGAAACACCATATATTTT. Protein: CASSVGPAGRGNTIYF.

J is TRBJ2-1 and V is TRBV5-1; 7 nucleotides line up with TRBD2. V trimming: 2 bases; J trimming: 7 bases; junction bases outside the gene matches: 9. The CDR3 has 15 residues. Germline V gene data show CDR1 as SGHRS and CDR2 as YFSETQ. DNA of the CDR3: TGCGCCAGCAGCTTTACCGGGGGGTTAGTTAATGAGCAGTTCTTC. Translating gives CASSFTGGLVNEQFF.

The rearrangement links TRBV5-4 to TRBJ1-2, with D hard to call. The CDR3 runs 13 residues. Germline values: CDR1 SGHNT, CDR2 YYREEE (reference sequence). V dropped 0 bases and J dropped 4 bases, with 7 bases sitting between them. The CDR3 reads CASSLDGSYGYTF. As DNA, the CDR3 is TGTGCCAGCAGCTTGGATGGCAGCTATGGCTACACCTTC.

V gene TRBV6-5 combines with J gene TRBJ1-1; D ambiguous. Per germline, CDR1 MNHEY and CDR2 SVGAGI. The CDR3 spans 14 residues. Trimming left V 6 bases short and J 8 bases short, with 19 bases between. CDR3 in DNA: TGTGCCAGCAGGCAACAAGGGAGGACTCCCGAAGCTTTCTTT. Translated: CASRQQGRTPEAFF.